The 8 T cell receptor beta chains listed next were all sequenced from one sample in a study of CXCR3-negative and CXCR3-positive naive CD8 T cells. General observations from the study: TRB CDR3s were more hydrophobic in CXCR3-positive than in CXCR3-negative naive cells.

Their antigens are not known. UMI-labeled 5' RACE TRB cDNA libraries were prepared from the cells. With the 5' RACE reads reprocessed, TCRdb shows one record per CDR3 protein and no DNA. The sample holds under 150,000 distinct CDR3 sequences. The sequenced sample was naive CXCR3+ CD8+ T cells from blood. Subset defined: CD45RO-CCR7+CD27+CD95- naive CD8+ T cells expressing CXCR3 (TNR3+). All receptors derive from a human donor in good health. Some clones in this sample may be carry-over from other donors' samples.

V and J are TRBV13 and TRBJ2-7; checking the TCRdb D call of TRBD2 is not possible without DNA. The CDR3 is 16 residues long. Germline-derived CDR1 and CDR2 are PRHDT and FYEKMQ (reference sequence). CDR3 sequence reads: CASSLGGADGSYEQYF.

V usage is TRBV27 and J usage is TRBJ1-1; TCRdb returns TRBD1, unconfirmable since there is no DNA. Germline assignment: CDR1 MNHEY and CDR2 SMNVEV (reference sequence). The CDR3 has 13 amino acids. The CDR3 region is CASSRTGLTEAFF.

The rearrangement uses TRBV20-1 and TRBJ2-7; TCRdb's assignment of TRBD1 cannot be checked, as there is no DNA. Germline V gene lookup returns CDR1 DFQATT and CDR2 SNEGSKA (reference sequence). The CDR3 runs 13 residues. The CDR3 here is CSAKQGSAYEQYF.

This sequence joins TRBV4-1 and TRBJ1-2; there is no DNA to check the TCRdb D call of TRBD1. This CDR3 region has 14 residues. In germline, CDR1 is MGHRA, CDR2 YSYEKL. CDR3 sequence reads: CASSQERGAVGYTF.

J is TRBJ1-3 and V is TRBV6-6; TCRdb selects TRBD1, and the lack of DNA leaves this call unchecked. Germline lookup yields CDR1 MNHNY and CDR2 SVGAGI (reference sequence). This CDR3 comprises 17 residues. CDR3 loop: CASSYSSRVNAGNTIYF.

The chain combines TRBV5-1 with TRBJ2-7; lacking DNA, the TRBD2 call made by TCRdb goes unchecked. The CDR3 length is 14 residues. Germline V gene lookup returns CDR1 SGHRS and CDR2 YFSETQ. The chain's CDR3 is CASSLGQGLDEQYF.

The V call is TRBV5-6, the J call TRBJ2-1; TCRdb picks TRBD2, but there is no DNA to check that call. CDR1 and CDR2 from the germline V gene are SGHDT and YYEEEE. The CDR3 covers 14 residues. The CDR3: CASSLGGGFDEQFF. Complete variable domain (other parts from reference TRBV5-6 and TRBJ2-1): DAGVTQSPTHLIKTRGQQVTLRCSPKSGHDTVSWYQQALGQGPQFIFQYYEEEERQRGNFPDRFSGHQFPNYSSELNVNALLLGDSALYLCASSLGGGFDEQFFGPGTRLTVL.

This sequence joins TRBV6-2 or TRBV6-3 and TRBJ2-7; there is no DNA to check the TCRdb D call of TRBD1. The germline V gene encodes CDR1 MNHEY and CDR2 SVGEGT. The CDR3 contains 15 residues. The CDR3 sequence is CASSPLAEIYLEQYF.